Each of the 25 T cell receptor beta chains below was sequenced from the same sample in a study of cytomegalovirus exposure and HLA in healthy donors. Primers included in the PCR were 60 Vbeta and 13 Jbeta primers. Repertoires were generated with immunoSEQ multiplex PCR, while TCRdb's copy carries only in-frame clones and drops some. The sample contains about 38,000 clones, 70% to 90% of which appear only once. The sequencing sample was made of PBMCs. Receptors were obtained from a woman aged 40-49 years in good health and CMV-seropositive.

This chain joins TRBV4-3 and TRBJ2-5; 11 nucleotides line up with TRBD1. The ends lost 4 bases at V and 5 bases at J; junction bases unmatched: 9. Germline lookup yields CDR1 LGHNA and CDR2 YSLEER. The CDR3 is 16 residues long. As DNA, the CDR3 is TGCGCCAGCAGCCGACTCGGGACAGGGGGTGGGGAGACCCAGTACTTC. Translating gives CASSRLGTGGGETQYF.

The gene calls are TRBV7-2 and TRBJ2-3, with D possibly TRBD1 on 6 matching bases. From germline, CDR1 is SGHTA and CDR2 FQGNSA. There are 14 residues in the CDR3. Trimming removed 4 bases from V and 3 bases from J, with 11 bases in between. The CDR3 here is CASSSTGKTDTQYF. The CDR3 nucleotides are TGTGCCAGCAGCTCGACAGGAAAAACAGATACGCAGTATTTT.

The V call is TRBV6-1, the J call TRBJ1-3; tentative D call: TRBD1 (5 bases). V shed 5 bases and J shed 9 bases, with 20 bases lying between them. This CDR3 has 15 amino acids. Germline CDR1 MNHNS, CDR2 SASEGT. The CDR3: CASSSLQGHSSTIYF. The CDR3 DNA follows: TGTGCCAGCAGTTCTCTTCAAGGACACTCATCCACCATATATTTT.

This sequence joins TRBV6-1 and TRBJ1-2; 11 bases are a match to TRBD1. From germline, CDR1 is MNHNS and CDR2 SASEGT. This CDR3 is built from 15 residues. The V segment lost 6 bases and the J segment 6 bases; nucleotides outside the gene matches: 9. This CDR3 is CASRDWDRGVDGYTF. The DNA of the CDR3 is TGTGCCAGCAGAGATTGGGACAGGGGGGTCGATGGCTACACCTTC.

The V call is TRBV7-2, the J call TRBJ1-1; D is perhaps TRBD1 (6 bases). CDR3 size: 15 residues. Trimming cost V 2 bases and J 1 base, with 11 bases left between them. Germline V gives CDR1 SGHTA, CDR2 FQGNSA. The DNA for the CDR3 is TGTGCCAGCAGCTTATCCTGGACAGCGAACACTGAAGCTTTCTTT. Protein: CASSLSWTANTEAFF.

This clone showed up just once. The chain carries TRBV5-8 and TRBJ1-4; no clear D. CDR1 is SGHTS, CDR2 YDEGEE, per germline. The CDR3 contains 15 residues. Trimming pared 0 bases from V and 3 bases from J, leaving 9 bases between. The CDR3 coding sequence is TGTGCCAGCAGCTTGGGAGGGAGGTCTAATGAAAAACTGTTTTTT. Protein product: CASSLGGRSNEKLFF.

The chain links TRBV18 to TRBJ2-7, with 9 bases matching TRBD1. The germline V gene has CDR1 KGHSH and CDR2 LQKENI. V shed 4 bases, J shed 2 bases, and the junction held 12 bases outside the gene matches. The CDR3 totals 17 residues. The CDR3 region is CASSRGNSGQGAYEQYF. Here the CDR3 DNA reads TGTGCCAGCTCACGGGGAAATTCGGGACAGGGAGCCTACGAGCAGTACTTC.

The chain is built from TRBV27 and TRBJ1-2; D may be TRBD1 (6 bases). The CDR3 has 13 residues. With 6 bases removed from V and 3 bases from J, the gap between germline ends came to 11 bases. Germline loops: CDR1 MNHEY, CDR2 SMNVEV (reference sequence). The CDR3 loop is CASSNRADYGYTF. As DNA, the CDR3 is TGTGCCAGCAGCAACAGGGCGGACTATGGCTACACCTTC.

The V and J genes are TRBV5-1 and TRBJ1-1, with a tentative D call TRBD1 (6 bases). Germline assignment: CDR1 SGHRS and CDR2 YFSETQ. Deletions cut 6 bases from V and 4 bases from J, with 16 bases between. This CDR3 has 14 amino acids. CDR3 coding DNA: TGCGCCAGCACCCGTGAGACAGGAATCACTGAAGCTTTCTTT. It codes for CASTRETGITEAFF.

The chain employs TRBV7-3 and TRBJ2-3; maybe TRBD2 (6 bases). Trimming cost V 6 bases and J 0 bases, with 10 bases left between them. This CDR3 is built from 14 residues. In germline, CDR1 is SGHTA, CDR2 FQGTGA. CDR3 protein: CASRAGISTDTQYF. The CDR3 nucleotides are TGTGCCAGCAGGGCGGGGATTAGCACAGATACGCAGTATTTT.

J is TRBJ2-7 and V is TRBV19, with unresolved D. Trimming took 1 base from V and 2 from J, leaving 9 bases between them. The germline V gene encodes CDR1 LNHDA and CDR2 SQIVND (reference sequence). This CDR3 has 14 amino acids. This CDR3 is CASSIGGVTYEQYF. The CDR3 nucleotides are TGTGCCAGTAGTATAGGAGGAGTTACCTACGAGCAGTACTTC. The full variable domain, rest sourced from reference TRBV19 and TRBJ2-7, is DGGITQSPKYLFRKEGQNVTLSCEQNLNHDAMYWYRQDPGQGLRLIYYSQIVNDFQKGDIAEGYSVSREKKESFPLTVTSAQKNPTAFYLCASSIGGVTYEQYFGPGTRLTVT.

The sample holds a few counts of this clone. The chain carries TRBV6-5 and TRBJ1-1; possible D gene TRBD1, 5 bases. Germline values: CDR1 MNHEY, CDR2 SVGAGI. V was shortened by 3 bases and J by 0 bases, with 8 bases between the two germline ends. CDR3 length equals 14 residues. The chain's CDR3 is CASSYAGMNTEAFF. CDR3 bases: TGTGCCAGCAGTTATGCAGGGATGAACACTGAAGCTTTCTTT.

The gene calls are TRBV6-1 and TRBJ2-2; possible D gene TRBD1, 5 bases. CDR3 size: 11 residues. V was cut by 6 bases and J by 9 bases, with 8 bases left in between. In germline, CDR1 is MNHNS, CDR2 SASEGT. The CDR3 loop reads CASRYRRELFF. The CDR3 nucleotides are TGTGCCAGCAGGTACAGGAGGGAGCTGTTTTTT.

The chain combines TRBV10-3 with TRBJ1-3, with D uncertain. This CDR3 has 13 amino acids. V lost 6 bases to trimming and J lost 2 bases, with 8 bases between them. The germline gives CDR1 ENHRY, CDR2 SYGVKD. The DNA for the CDR3 is TGTGCCATCAGCCCGGGAACTGGAAACACCATATATTTT. Amino acids: CAISPGTGNTIYF.

The J gene is TRBJ2-3, the V gene TRBV19, with 8 positions matching TRBD2. The germline V gene has CDR1 LNHDA and CDR2 SQIVND (reference sequence). This CDR3 is built from 15 residues. After removal of 4 bases from V and 2 bases from J, the junction contained 5 bases not matched to a gene. Written as DNA, the CDR3 is TGTGCCAGTAGTACCGGGGGGGGGCTCACAGATACGCAGTATTTT. It specifies CASSTGGGLTDTQYF.

V and J are TRBV6-5 and TRBJ2-3, with D possibly matching TRBD1 (6 bases). Germline-derived CDR1 and CDR2 are MNHEY and SVGAGI. Trimming left V 7 bases short and J 1 base short, with 12 bases between. This CDR3 region has 14 residues. CDR3 sequence reads: CASTRDTGTDTQYF. DNA for the CDR3: TGTGCCAGCACTCGGGACACCGGCACAGATACGCAGTATTTT.

The count of this clone is one. The chain couples TRBV10-2 to TRBJ2-7; D gene ambiguous. From germline, CDR1 is WSHSY and CDR2 SAAADI. CDR3 length equals 12 residues. The ends were cut back, 0 bases at V and 4 bases at J, with 4 bases in the middle. This CDR3 is CASSESRYEQYF. The CDR3 bases are TGCGCCAGCAGTGAGTCGCGATACGAGCAGTACTTC.

The chain is built from TRBV6-6 and TRBJ2-1, with D possibly matching TRBD2 (6 bases). Trimming took off 5 bases at V and 7 bases at J, with 18 bases between the two ends. CDR1 and CDR2 from the germline V gene are MNHNY and SVGAGI (reference sequence). CDR3 length: 15 amino acids. CDR3 amino acids: CASSLDSEGRNEQFF. Written as DNA, the CDR3 is TGTGCCAGCAGTCTTGACTCGGAGGGGCGGAATGAGCAGTTCTTC.

The V gene is TRBV19, the J gene TRBJ1-1, with TRBD1 matching 9 bases. This CDR3 has 13 residues. Germline loops: CDR1 LNHDA, CDR2 SQIVND (reference sequence). V was pared by 7 bases and J by 1 base, with 1 base of the junction left unmatched. CDR3: CASKGQGNTEAFF. In DNA form, the CDR3 reads TGTGCCAGTAAGGGACAGGGGAACACTGAAGCTTTCTTT.

The chain couples TRBV6-6 to TRBJ1-6, with TRBD1 identical over 7 bases. This CDR3 spans 15 amino acids. Germline values: CDR1 MNHNY, CDR2 SVGAGI (reference sequence). Unmatched junction bases numbered 8, after V lost 6 bases and J lost 6 bases. The CDR3 is CASRPEGQRNSPLHF. The CDR3 DNA follows: TGTGCCAGCAGACCCGAGGGACAGCGTAATTCACCCCTCCACTTT.

This chain links TRBV11-3 with TRBJ1-5; D might be TRBD1 (5 bases). CDR3 length: 15 amino acids. The germline gives CDR1 SGHNT, CDR2 YENEEA. The V end lost 3 bases, the J end lost 3 bases, and 12 bases lay between the germline ends. CDR3 residues: CASSLGWTPNQPQHF. In DNA, the CDR3 is TGTGCCAGCAGCTTGGGTTGGACACCCAATCAGCCCCAGCATTTT.

The chain links TRBV7-2 to TRBJ2-7; D not certain. CDR3 length: 13 residues. Looked up from germline, CDR1 is SGHTA and CDR2 is FQGNSA. The ends were cut back, 0 bases at V and 3 bases at J, with 6 bases in the middle. The CDR3 region is CASSLARDYEQYF. CDR3 in DNA: TGTGCCAGCAGCTTAGCAAGAGACTACGAGCAGTACTTC. Looking up the rest from reference TRBV7-2 and TRBJ2-7 gives the full variable domain: GAGVSQSPSNKVTEKGKDVELRCDPISGHTALYWYRQSLGQGLEFLIYFQGNSAPDKSGLPSDRFSAERTGGSVSTLTIQRTQQEDSAVYLCASSLARDYEQYFGPGTRLTVT.

The rearrangement joins TRBV5-6 to TRBJ2-7, with D possibly being TRBD2 (6 bases). The CDR3 consists of 14 residues. Trimming stripped 0 bases from V and 3 bases from J, with 10 bases between. Germline V CDR1 and CDR2: SGHDT, YYEEEE. As DNA, the CDR3 is TGTGCCAGCAGCTTGGCGGCGGGACTCTACGAGCAGTACTTC. Translating gives CASSLAAGLYEQYF.

This clone was seen just once. This chain uses TRBV9 with TRBJ2-7; 12 bases match TRBD2. Germline-derived CDR1 and CDR2 are SGDLS and YYNGEE. The ends lost 4 bases at V and 1 base at J; junction bases unmatched: 9. This CDR3 spans 17 amino acids. The CDR3 sequence is CASSPTSGGYISYEQYF. DNA of the CDR3: TGTGCCAGCAGCCCCACTAGCGGGGGGTATATTTCCTACGAGCAGTACTTC.

In the case of this clone: Relative to the germline gene, one junction end is altered; a read error may explain this. The chain has TRBV15 and TRBJ1-6; maybe TRBD1 (5 bases). Germline assignment: CDR1 LNHNV and CDR2 YYDKDF (reference sequence). The CDR3 contains 8 residues. The CDR3 loop is CATGAWDF. In DNA form, the CDR3 reads TGTGCCACCGGGGCCTGGGACTTT.